The 24 T cell receptor beta chains given below trace back to one sample, sequenced in a study of shared clonotypes between healthy human individuals (TCRdb year 2020). Receptor amplification or capture employed the immunoSEQ multiplex PCR assay. TCRdb provides this immuneACCESS table in a form limited to in-frame rearrangements. Some clones are lacking; in checked studies, under half of them reflect an unresolved V gene, and why the rest are absent is not known. The sample table holds some 2,000,000 clones, of which around 95% were seen once. The biggest ten clones account for about 0.13% of the sample. Sequenced material: naive CD4+ T cells sorted from blood. This sample's cell subset or site label indicates: CD45RA+ positively selected. The receptors here all came from a man aged 18 to 29 in good health.

This chain connects TRBV11-3 to TRBJ2-3; either TRBD1 or TRBD2 may fit D (6 bases each). Trimming shortened V by 2 bases and J by 6 bases, and 12 bases separated the two germline ends. This CDR3 is 14 amino acids long. Germline-derived CDR1 and CDR2 are SGHNT and YENEEA. The DNA for the CDR3 is TGTGCCAGCAGCTTATGGGGGGCCGGGGATACGCAGTATTTT. It translates to CASSLWGAGDTQYF.

The chain uses TRBV19 and TRBJ2-7; 15 nucleotides align to TRBD2. The CDR3 extends over 18 amino acids. V gave up 4 bases and J gave up 0 bases; unmatched junction bases: 7. Looked up from germline, CDR1 is LNHDA and CDR2 is SQIVND (reference sequence). The CDR3 coding sequence is TGTGCCAGTAGTAAAACCGGGACTAGCGGGAGGATCTCCTACGAGCAGTACTTC. Its translation: CASSKTGTSGRISYEQYF.

Note on this clone: Other DNA sequences in the same sample also yield this CDR3. The chain combines TRBV4-1 with TRBJ2-7; unclear D gene. CDR3 length equals 12 residues. The germline V gene has CDR1 MGHRA and CDR2 YSYEKL. With 3 bases removed from V and 7 bases from J, the gap between germline ends came to 10 bases. The CDR3 DNA is TGCGCCAGCAGCCACCCCCTGGGTGAGCAGTACTTC. This gives the protein CASSHPLGEQYF.

The DNA of the CDR3 is TGTGCCAGCAATCTTGGGTATGGGGGGCGGGACACCATATATTTT. Its translation: CASNLGYGGRDTIYF. The rearrangement joins TRBV6-6 to TRBJ1-3; a weak D match, TRBD1 (6 bases). In germline, CDR1 is MNHNY, CDR2 SVGAGI (reference sequence). CDR3 length equals 15 residues. Trimming took off 7 bases at V and 8 bases at J, with 21 bases between the two ends.

The J gene is TRBJ2-1, the V gene TRBV11-2, with D maybe TRBD1 (6 bases). CDR3 length: 16 residues. V was shortened by 0 bases and J by 10 bases, with 19 bases between the two germline ends. Germline CDR1 SGHAT, CDR2 FQNNGV. CDR3 coding DNA: TGTGCCAGCAGCTTAGAGGCTAGGGACACAATCGGGGAGCAGTTCTTC. It translates to CASSLEARDTIGEQFF.

This rearrangement joins TRBV11-3 to TRBJ2-1; D not certain. Trimming shortened V by 0 bases and J by 9 bases, and 9 bases separated the two germline ends. Germline CDR1 reads SGHNT; CDR2 reads YENEEA. The CDR3 extends over 13 amino acids. CDR3 sequence: CASSLDNGAEQFF. In nucleotides, the CDR3 is TGTGCCAGCAGCTTAGATAACGGAGCTGAGCAGTTCTTC.

The gene calls are TRBV5-1 and TRBJ1-3; 10 positions agree with TRBD1. The CDR3 is 17 amino acids. V shed 1 base, J shed 3 bases, and the junction held 7 bases outside the gene matches. Germline-derived CDR1 and CDR2 are SGHRS and YFSETQ. CDR3 residues: CASSLTQTGGFGNTIYF. In DNA, the CDR3 is TGCGCCAGCAGCTTGACCCAGACAGGGGGCTTTGGAAACACCATATATTTT.

V usage is TRBV6-6 and J usage is TRBJ1-1, with D uncertain. The V and J ends lost 0 bases and 1 base respectively, with 6 bases between them. CDR3 length equals 14 residues. Looked up from germline, CDR1 is MNHNY and CDR2 is SVGAGI (reference sequence). The CDR3 DNA is TGTGCCAGCAGTTACTCGAAACAGAACACTGAAGCTTTCTTT. Residues: CASSYSKQNTEAFF.

The chain has TRBV10-3 and TRBJ2-3; the D gene is possibly TRBD2 (6 bases). This CDR3 is built from 14 residues. The V and J ends lost 4 bases and 1 base respectively, with 9 bases between them. The germline CDR1 and CDR2 sequences are ENHRY and SYGVKD. The CDR3 sequence: CAISGGMGTDTQYF. The CDR3 DNA follows: TGTGCCATCAGTGGCGGGATGGGCACAGATACGCAGTATTTT.

The V gene is TRBV6-5, the J gene TRBJ2-3, with D possibly being TRBD2 (5 bases). V dropped 4 bases and J dropped 12 bases, with 11 bases sitting between them. The germline CDR1 and CDR2 sequences are MNHEY and SVGAGI. This CDR3 is 11 amino acids long. CDR3 DNA: TGTGCCAGCAGTTCGACCGGGATCCAGTATTTT. It is translated as CASSSTGIQYF.

V is TRBV28 and J is TRBJ1-5; 12 nucleotides agree with TRBD1. CDR1 is MDHEN and CDR2 is SYDVKM in the germline V gene. This CDR3 contains 16 residues. The V gene end was trimmed by 6 bases and the J gene end by 7 bases; junction bases not matched to a gene: 10. This CDR3 reads CASRGDRGPLGQPQHF. For the CDR3, the DNA is TGTGCCAGCAGGGGGGACAGGGGGCCCTTGGGACAGCCCCAGCATTTT.

The J gene is TRBJ2-7, the V gene TRBV18; 7 bases agree with TRBD1. The CDR3 is 15 amino acids. With 5 bases clipped from V and 1 base from J, the junction kept 8 bases outside the gene matches. The germline V gene encodes CDR1 KGHSH and CDR2 LQKENI. The DNA of the CDR3 is TGTGCCAGCTCAGTTGGACAGGTACAATCCTACGAGCAGTACTTC. This codes for CASSVGQVQSYEQYF.

V usage is TRBV19 and J usage is TRBJ1-4; 7 bases are shared with TRBD1. V gave up 7 bases and J gave up 4 bases; unmatched junction bases: 6. From germline, CDR1 is LNHDA and CDR2 SQIVND (reference sequence). This CDR3 contains 14 residues. The CDR3 is CASMRTGLNEKLFF. CDR3 coding DNA: TGTGCCAGTATGAGGACAGGCCTTAATGAAAAACTGTTTTTT.

The chain recombines TRBV28 with TRBJ2-1; 9 nucleotides agree with TRBD2. V shed 3 bases and J 2 bases; nucleotides not matched to a gene: 11. The CDR3 runs to 18 residues. Germline CDR1 and CDR2: MDHEN and SYDVKM. In DNA form, the CDR3 reads TGTGCCAGCAGTTTGAGGGGTCTAGCGGGGAGGGCCTACAATGAGCAGTTCTTC. This gives the protein CASSLRGLAGRAYNEQFF.

The chain is built from TRBV10-3 and TRBJ1-4, with 9 bases lining up with TRBD1. Trimming cost V 4 bases and J 5 bases; bases outside gene matches: 5. The CDR3 runs to 15 residues. The germline V gene has CDR1 ENHRY and CDR2 SYGVKD. This chain's CDR3 is CAISGTGTGNEKLFF. CDR3 nucleotide sequence: TGTGCCATCAGTGGAACCGGGACAGGGAATGAAAAACTGTTTTTT.

The genes are TRBV25-1 and TRBJ2-2, with D hard to call. The germline gives CDR1 MGHDK, CDR2 SYGVNS. There are 14 residues in the CDR3. The germline V and J ends were trimmed by 6 bases and 0 bases, with 8 bases remaining between them. CDR3 sequence reads: CASRPHANTGELFF. In nucleotides, the CDR3 is TGTGCCAGCAGGCCCCACGCGAACACCGGGGAGCTGTTTTTT. Looking up the rest from reference TRBV25-1 and TRBJ2-2 gives the full variable domain: EADIYQTPRYLVIGTGKKITLECSQTMGHDKMYWYQQDPGMELHLIHYSYGVNSTEKGDLSSESTVSRIRTEHFPLTLESARPSHTSQYLCASRPHANTGELFFGEGSRLTVL.

This chain joins TRBV18 and TRBJ2-7, with D hard to call. This CDR3 comprises 14 residues. The germline CDR1 and CDR2 sequences are KGHSH and LQKENI. V lost 3 bases and J lost 2, with 11 bases in between. DNA of the CDR3: TGTGCCAGCTCACCGGTAGGGATTACCTACGAGCAGTACTTC. Its translation is CASSPVGITYEQYF.

The chain employs TRBV4-1 and TRBJ2-5, with 12 bases identical to TRBD2. The CDR3 contains 17 residues. The germline V gene has CDR1 MGHRA and CDR2 YSYEKL. V shed 2 bases, J shed 0 bases, and the junction held 4 bases outside the gene matches. DNA of the CDR3: TGCGCCAGCAGCCAAAGGACTAGCGGGGTGTACCAAGAGACCCAGTACTTC. It specifies CASSQRTSGVYQETQYF.

The rearrangement uses TRBV6-5 and TRBJ1-6; 9 bases are shared with TRBD1. The V gene's germline CDR1 is MNHEY and CDR2 SVGAGI. This CDR3 comprises 15 residues. Trimming took 5 bases from V and 9 from J; bases not matched to a gene: 8. The CDR3 is CASSPPTGGGSPLHF. The CDR3 DNA sequence: TGTGCCAGCAGTCCCCCTACAGGGGGCGGTTCACCCCTCCACTTT.

About this clone itself: Being one base from a much bigger clone, this may be a read error. V gene TRBV10-3 combines with J gene TRBJ1-1; no reliable D call. The CDR3 has 11 residues. CDR1 is ENHRY and CDR2 is SYGVKD in the germline V gene. V was shortened by 10 bases and J by 1 base, with 7 bases between the two germline ends. The CDR3 DNA reads as TGTGCCAGCGGCAGGAACACTGAAGCTTTCTTT. As protein: CASGRNTEAFF.

Turning to this clone: This clone may be a read error of a much larger clone one base away. The gene calls are TRBV28 and TRBJ2-7, with D perhaps matching TRBD2 (5 bases). This CDR3 has 12 amino acids. Germline assignment: CDR1 MDHEN and CDR2 SYDVKM. CDR3 DNA: TGTGCCAGCAGTTCCCCTTTGGGAGAGCAGTGCTTC. Translated: CASSSPLGEQCF.

This chain uses TRBV5-1 with TRBJ2-7; 10 bases match TRBD2. Germline lookup yields CDR1 SGHRS and CDR2 YFSETQ. The CDR3 extends over 17 amino acids. The V gene end was trimmed by 0 bases and the J gene end by 4 bases; junction bases not matched to a gene: 10. The CDR3 sequence is CASSLAPSGGIGYEQYF. The DNA of the CDR3 is TGCGCCAGCAGCTTGGCTCCTAGCGGGGGAATAGGGTACGAGCAGTACTTC.

The gene calls are TRBV27 and TRBJ1-2, with D unresolved. CDR1 is MNHEY, CDR2 SMNVEV, per germline (reference sequence). The CDR3 covers 12 residues. Trimming shortened V by 6 bases and J by 8 bases, and 13 bases separated the two germline ends. CDR3 nucleotide sequence: TGTGCCAGCAGAGAGTCGGGGAGGGGCTACACCTTC. The encoded protein is CASRESGRGYTF.

J is TRBJ1-1 and V is TRBV19; D ambiguous. Looked up from germline, CDR1 is LNHDA and CDR2 is SQIVND (reference sequence). There are 14 residues in the CDR3. V was pared by 3 bases and J by 0 bases, with 8 bases between. The CDR3 region has the DNA TGTGCCAGTAGTATGCGGGAAGTGAACACTGAAGCTTTCTTT. Protein sequence: CASSMREVNTEAFF.